These 24 T cell receptor beta chains were sequenced from one sample in a study of PD-L1 blockade in urothelial cancer. Repertoires were generated with immunoSEQ multiplex PCR, while TCRdb's copy carries only in-frame clones and drops some. This repertoire shows 56,000 or so clones, 65% to 90% found once; its top ten account for around 14%. The time point here: pretreatment peripheral blood. This specimen was PBMCs, taken around atezolizumab (anti-PD-L1) treatment. All receptors come from a man between 65 and 85 years old with urothelial cancer.

This clone was seen just once. The CDR3, as DNA: TGTGCCAGCAGCCAGACAGCGGGCTCCTACGAGCAGTACTTC. Its protein is CASSQTAGSYEQYF. The chain combines TRBV4-2 with TRBJ2-7; tentatively, D is TRBD2 (6 bases). Per the germline V gene, CDR1 is LGHNA and CDR2 is YNFKEQ. With 3 bases removed from V and 0 bases from J, the gap between germline ends came to 9 bases. The length of the CDR3 is 14 residues.

A single count supports this clone. V and J are TRBV4-1 and TRBJ1-4; TRBD1 agrees at 8 bases. Germline V CDR1 and CDR2: MGHRA, YSYEKL. Losses at the gene ends were 0 bases for V and 8 bases for J; bases not matched to a gene: 8. This CDR3 has 16 amino acids. Here the CDR3 reads CASSQDLRTGSEKLFF. CDR3 nucleotides: TGCGCCAGCAGCCAAGATCTGAGGACAGGGTCCGAAAAACTGTTTTTT.

This clone was recorded once. This sequence joins TRBV27 and TRBJ2-1, with 9 bases that match TRBD2. Germline CDR1 reads MNHEY; CDR2 reads SMNVEV (reference sequence). Trimming cost V 3 bases and J 2 bases; bases outside gene matches: 11. This CDR3 comprises 18 residues. The CDR3 protein is CASSFSGSGGFAYNEQFF. The DNA for the CDR3 is TGTGCCAGCAGTTTTAGCGGGAGCGGGGGGTTCGCCTACAATGAGCAGTTCTTC.

The chain links TRBV5-1 to TRBJ2-7; D possibly corresponds to TRBD1 (6 bases). This CDR3 is built from 14 residues. The V end was cut by 4 bases, the J end by 0 bases, with 11 bases between. Germline V gene lookup returns CDR1 SGHRS and CDR2 YFSETQ. CDR3: CASSIGQSSYEQYF. Here the CDR3 DNA reads TGCGCCAGCAGCATCGGACAGAGCTCCTACGAGCAGTACTTC.

This chain uses TRBV28 with TRBJ2-2; perhaps TRBD1 as D (6 bases). There are 14 residues in the CDR3. Germline lookup yields CDR1 MDHEN and CDR2 SYDVKM. Trimming removed 5 bases from V and 2 bases from J, with 9 bases in between. For the CDR3, the DNA is TGTGCCAGCAGTGACAGGATCAACACCGGGGAGCTGTTTTTT. This sequence encodes CASSDRINTGELFF.

This chain links TRBV19 with TRBJ2-5; no firm D call. Trimming pared 1 base from V and 3 bases from J, leaving 6 bases between. The CDR3 extends over 13 amino acids. Germline CDR1 and CDR2: LNHDA and SQIVND (reference sequence). CDR3 coding DNA: TGTGCCAGTAGTATAGTTCAGAAAGAGACCCAGTACTTC. Translated, it gives CASSIVQKETQYF.

Written as DNA, the CDR3 is TGTGCCAGCAGCCCCACTGCAACTAATGAAAAACTGTTTTTT. Translated: CASSPTATNEKLFF. This rearrangement joins TRBV7-6 to TRBJ1-4; D ambiguous. Trimming left V 5 bases short and J 0 bases short, with 7 bases between. CDR3 length: 14 residues. Germline CDR1 reads SGHVS; CDR2 reads FNYEAQ. The whole variable domain, remainder taken from reference TRBV7-6 and TRBJ1-4, is GAGVSQSPRYKVTKRGQDVALRCDPISGHVSLYWYRQALGQGPEFLTYFNYEAQQDKSGLPNDRFSAERPEGSISTLTIQRTEQRDSAMYRCASSPTATNEKLFFGSGTQLSVL.

The chain links TRBV5-5 to TRBJ2-3; 9 nucleotides agree with TRBD1. Unmatched junction bases numbered 5, after V lost 1 base and J lost 5 bases. Germline V lookup: CDR1 SGHKS, CDR2 YYEKEE (reference sequence). The CDR3 is 15 residues long. The CDR3: CASSLRQGGGDTQYF. The CDR3 DNA follows: TGTGCCAGCAGCTTGAGACAGGGGGGGGGAGATACGCAGTATTTT.

The chain combines TRBV28 with TRBJ1-2; 7 nucleotides agree with TRBD1. This CDR3 contains 12 residues. Germline assignment: CDR1 MDHEN and CDR2 SYDVKM. The ends lost 2 bases at V and 12 bases at J; junction bases unmatched: 6. The CDR3 reads CASSLGTEKDTF. The CDR3 bases are TGTGCCAGCAGTTTAGGGACAGAAAAGGACACCTTC.

This clone was seen a single time. The chain is built from TRBV29-1 and TRBJ2-1, with 9 bases lining up with TRBD2. Germline CDR1 and CDR2: SQVTM and ANQGSEA. The CDR3 spans 14 residues. V lost 4 bases to trimming and J lost 7 bases; unmatched junction nucleotides: 8. As DNA, the CDR3 is TGCAGCGTTGGGGTCTGGGCGGGAGGGAATGAGCAGTTCTTC. Translating it yields CSVGVWAGGNEQFF.

The V call is TRBV18, the J call TRBJ2-1; D perhaps matches TRBD2 (7 bases). This CDR3 comprises 16 residues. Germline loops: CDR1 KGHSH, CDR2 LQKENI. The ends were cut back, 0 bases at V and 10 bases at J, with 19 bases in the middle. CDR3 amino acids: CASSPPAAVGGQEQFF. DNA for the CDR3: TGTGCCAGCTCACCACCGGCAGCGGTCGGGGGGCAAGAGCAGTTCTTC.

The CDR3 bases are TGTGCCAGCAGCCAGGGGGATATAGCGGCTGAGCAGTTCTTC. Translated, it gives CASSQGDIAAEQFF. V and J are TRBV4-2 and TRBJ2-1; D is perhaps TRBD2 (6 bases). The CDR3 is made up of 14 amino acids. Trimming took 3 bases from V and 9 from J, leaving 15 bases between them. Germline assignment: CDR1 LGHNA and CDR2 YNFKEQ.

This clone has at least ten counts. The chain joins TRBV10-2 to TRBJ1-1; 7 nucleotides line up with TRBD1. CDR3 length equals 12 residues. Per the germline V gene, CDR1 is WSHSY and CDR2 is SAAADI. V lost 4 bases to trimming and J lost 8 bases; unmatched junction nucleotides: 4. The CDR3 loop is CASSGDSVEAFF. The CDR3 bases are TGCGCCAGCAGTGGGGACAGTGTCGAAGCTTTCTTT.

This chain uses TRBV21-1 with TRBJ1-3. TRBV21-1 is listed as a pseudogene. The CDR3 has 17 residues. For the CDR3, the DNA is TGTGCCAGCAGCAAACCCCCTCGCGGGCGCTCTGGAAACACCATATATTTT. This gives the protein CASSKPPRGRSGNTIYF.

Here the CDR3 reads CASSVNTGVNEQFF. The CDR3 DNA reads as TGTGCCAGCAGTGTCAACACGGGGGTGAATGAGCAGTTCTTC. The genes are TRBV6-4 and TRBJ2-1, with D maybe TRBD2 (6 bases). V lost 4 bases to trimming and J lost 7 bases, with 14 bases between them. Germline loops: CDR1 MRHNA, CDR2 SNTAGT. The CDR3 totals 14 residues.

The V gene is TRBV4-1, the J gene TRBJ2-7, with D perhaps TRBD1 (6 bases). The germline V gene encodes CDR1 MGHRA and CDR2 YSYEKL. Deletions cut 0 bases from V and 4 bases from J, with 13 bases between. CDR3 length: 15 amino acids. CDR3 in amino acids: CASSQDRDNIYEQYF. The CDR3 DNA is TGCGCCAGCAGCCAAGACCGGGACAATATTTACGAGCAGTACTTC.

This sequence joins TRBV6-1 and TRBJ2-7, with D possibly matching TRBD2 (5 bases). The V gene's germline CDR1 is MNHNS and CDR2 SASEGT. The CDR3 is 14 amino acids. Trimming left V 1 base short and J 3 bases short, with 10 bases between. The CDR3 here is CASSEGTGFYEQYF. Here the CDR3 DNA reads TGTGCCAGCAGTGAAGGGACTGGATTCTACGAGCAGTACTTC.

The gene calls are TRBV7-6 and TRBJ2-1, with unresolved D. The CDR3 consists of 13 residues. Germline CDR1 and CDR2: SGHVS and FNYEAQ. Trimming shortened V by 5 bases and J by 12 bases, and 17 bases separated the two germline ends. The CDR3 loop is CASSETLRKGQFF. The CDR3 bases are TGTGCCAGCAGCGAAACTCTGAGGAAAGGGCAGTTCTTC. Drawing the rest from reference TRBV7-6 and TRBJ2-1, the complete variable domain is GAGVSQSPRYKVTKRGQDVALRCDPISGHVSLYWYRQALGQGPEFLTYFNYEAQQDKSGLPNDRFSAERPEGSISTLTIQRTEQRDSAMYRCASSETLRKGQFFGPGTRLTVL.

This chain's CDR3 is CASSWSSGGGAYEQYF. CDR3 nucleotides: TGTGCCAGCAGCTGGTCTTCGGGGGGAGGAGCCTACGAGCAGTACTTC. This chain joins TRBV7-9 and TRBJ2-7; 7 nucleotides agree with TRBD2. J lost 2 bases, V lost 4 bases, and 11 bases had no gene match. Germline loops: CDR1 SEHNR, CDR2 FQNEAQ (reference sequence). This CDR3 contains 16 residues.

The chain couples TRBV5-4 to TRBJ2-6, with D maybe TRBD2 (6 bases). V was trimmed by 5 bases and J by 0 bases, leaving 18 bases between them. CDR1 SGHNT and CDR2 YYREEE come from the germline V gene (reference sequence). The CDR3 totals 18 residues. CDR3 bases: TGTGCCAGCAGGCAGGGAGGCCCTAAGGTCTCTGGGGCCAACGTCCTGACTTTC. Protein sequence: CASRQGGPKVSGANVLTF.

V usage is TRBV27 and J usage is TRBJ2-7, with D possibly being TRBD2 (7 bases). V was pared by 3 bases and J by 0 bases, with 9 bases between. CDR1 MNHEY and CDR2 SMNVEV come from the germline V gene (reference sequence). This CDR3 is 14 amino acids long. This chain's CDR3 is CASSLAGASYEQYF. CDR3 nucleotides: TGTGCCAGCAGTTTGGCGGGGGCCTCCTACGAGCAGTACTTC.

The chain joins TRBV28 to TRBJ2-1, with TRBD2 identical over 7 bases. CDR3 length: 15 amino acids. V lost 3 bases to trimming and J lost 2 bases; unmatched junction nucleotides: 4. The V gene's germline CDR1 is MDHEN and CDR2 SYDVKM. CDR3 sequence reads: CASSLTGLAYNEQFF. In DNA, the CDR3 is TGTGCCAGCAGTTTGACTGGACTAGCCTACAATGAGCAGTTCTTC.

The gene calls are TRBV5-1 and TRBJ1-1; TRBD1 is a possible D gene (5 bases). Germline CDR1 reads SGHRS; CDR2 reads YFSETQ. Trimming took off 7 bases at V and 0 bases at J, with 13 bases between the two ends. The CDR3 contains 14 residues. The CDR3 sequence is CASAQQVMNTEAFF. For the CDR3, the DNA is TGCGCCAGCGCCCAACAGGTTATGAACACTGAAGCTTTCTTT.

The chain uses TRBV5-5 and TRBJ1-2; D gene unclear. CDR1 and CDR2 (germline): SGHKS, YYEKEE (reference sequence). The CDR3 length is 14 residues. The germline V and J ends were trimmed by 2 bases and 1 base, with 9 bases remaining between them. The CDR3 region has the DNA TGTGCCAGCAGCTTAGTTAGCAATAACTATGGCTACACCTTC. As protein: CASSLVSNNYGYTF.